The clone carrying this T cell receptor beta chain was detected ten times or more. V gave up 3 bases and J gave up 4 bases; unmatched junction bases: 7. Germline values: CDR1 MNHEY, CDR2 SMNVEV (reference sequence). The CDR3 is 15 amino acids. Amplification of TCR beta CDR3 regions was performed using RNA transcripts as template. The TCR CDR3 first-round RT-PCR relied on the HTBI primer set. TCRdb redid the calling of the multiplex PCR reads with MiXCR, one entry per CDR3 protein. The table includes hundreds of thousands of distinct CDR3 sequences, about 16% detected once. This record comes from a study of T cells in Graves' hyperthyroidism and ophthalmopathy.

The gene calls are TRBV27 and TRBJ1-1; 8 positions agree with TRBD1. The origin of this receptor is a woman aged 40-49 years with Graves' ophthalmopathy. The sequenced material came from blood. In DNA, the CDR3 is TGTGCCAGCAGTTTTACGGGACAGGTTGGCACTGAAGCTTTCTTT. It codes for CASSFTGQVGTEAFF.